The 24 T cell receptor beta chains in this list originate from one sample, sequenced in a study of T cell repertoires in cytomegalovirus infection. One entry per CDR3 protein results from TCRdb running MiXCR on the reads. Of fewer than 250,000 distinct CDR3 sequences listed, around an eighth are singletons. The sequenced material came from PBMCs. These receptors were obtained from a human donor in good health (CMV status not recorded). Some clones in this sample may be carry-over from other donors' samples.

V usage is TRBV29-1 and J usage is TRBJ1-3; D remains ambiguous. With 0 bases removed from V and 0 bases from J, the gap between germline ends came to 6 bases. Germline CDR1 SQVTM, CDR2 ANQGSEA. CDR3 length: 14 residues. In DNA form, the CDR3 reads TGCAGCGTTGAAGATCGGATCTCTGGAAACACCATATATTTT. Protein: CSVEDRISGNTIYF.

This clonotype was seen only once. The CDR3 nucleotides read TGTGCCAGCAGCTCCGGAGGAGGGGGGTCAACTAATGAAAAACTGTTTTTT. Translated, it gives CASSSGGGGSTNEKLFF. The chain links TRBV3-1 to TRBJ1-4, with TRBD1 as a possible D gene (6 bases). Per germline, CDR1 LGHDT and CDR2 YNNKEL (reference sequence). CDR3 size: 17 residues. V was cut by 5 bases and J by 0 bases, with 16 bases left in between.

This clonotype was seen at least ten times. The chain combines TRBV6-5 with TRBJ2-3; weak D call: TRBD1 (6 bases). The CDR3 runs 15 residues. The germline V gene encodes CDR1 MNHEY and CDR2 SVGAGI. V lost 5 bases and J 3 bases, leaving 15 bases between the germline ends. The CDR3 DNA is TGTGCCAGCAGTCCCCCGACAGGCACAACAGATACGCAGTATTTT. Translated, it gives CASSPPTGTTDTQYF.

This clonotype was detected ten times or more. V and J are TRBV7-2 and TRBJ2-7; no definite D call. The CDR3 has 13 amino acids. With 5 bases removed from V and 1 base from J, the gap between germline ends came to 9 bases. Looked up from germline, CDR1 is SGHTA and CDR2 is FQGNSA. CDR3 sequence (DNA): TGTGCCAGCAGCCCCCTGACTTCCTACGAGCAGTACTTC. Translation: CASSPLTSYEQYF. Together with reference TRBV7-2 and TRBJ2-7, the CDR3 gives the full variable domain: GAGVSQSPSNKVTEKGKDVELRCDPISGHTALYWYRQSLGQGLEFLIYFQGNSAPDKSGLPSDRFSAERTGGSVSTLTIQRTQQEDSAVYLCASSPLTSYEQYFGPGTRLTVT.

This rearrangement joins TRBV12-3 or TRBV12-4 to TRBJ1-3; D call uncertain. The V end lost 6 bases, the J end lost 4 bases, and 7 bases lay between the germline ends. The CDR3 is 12 residues long. This chain's CDR3 is CASSCGGNTIYF. The CDR3 nucleotides are TGTGCCAGCAGCTGCGGCGGAAACACCATATATTTT.

The sample holds many counts of this clonotype. The rearrangement links TRBV7-2 to TRBJ2-1; 8 bases map to TRBD2. With 3 bases clipped from V and 9 bases from J, the junction kept 4 bases outside the gene matches. The germline gives CDR1 SGHTA, CDR2 FQGNSA. This CDR3 is 13 amino acids long. CDR3 region: CASSLPTSVEQFF. The CDR3 DNA reads TGTGCCAGCAGCTTGCCGACTAGCGTTGAGCAGTTCTTC.

This clonotype was seen repeatedly, ten times or more. The genes are TRBV12-3 or TRBV12-4 and TRBJ1-5, with D possibly being TRBD1 (6 bases). This CDR3 spans 13 amino acids. Deletions cut 5 bases from V and 4 bases from J, with 9 bases between. This CDR3 is CASSTTGNQPQHF. The CDR3 DNA sequence: TGTGCCAGCAGTACCACAGGGAATCAGCCCCAGCATTTT.

This clonotype was counted ten times or more. This rearrangement joins TRBV14 to TRBJ1-6; no clear D gene. CDR3 size: 12 residues. V gave up 0 bases and J gave up 11 bases, with 5 bases separating them. From germline, CDR1 is SGHDN and CDR2 FVKESK. Here the CDR3 reads CASSQEKAPLHF. Written as DNA, the CDR3 is TGTGCCAGCAGCCAAGAAAAGGCACCCCTCCACTTT.

J is TRBJ1-4 and V is TRBV29-1; 8 bases fit TRBD1. With V trimmed by 7 bases and J by 6 bases, 7 bases remained unmatched. This CDR3 contains 13 residues. CDR1 is SQVTM, CDR2 ANQGSEA, per germline. CDR3 nucleotide sequence: TGCAGCGCAGGAGTGACAGGGGATGAAAAACTGTTTTTT. This sequence encodes CSAGVTGDEKLFF.

This clonotype has more than one count but fewer than ten. The CDR3 DNA sequence: TGTGCCAGTAAGTATCTCGCCTCGGATCAGCCCCAGCATTTT. Translating gives CASKYLASDQPQHF. The V gene is TRBV19, the J gene TRBJ1-5; D is unresolved. V was trimmed by 7 bases and J by 5 bases, leaving 15 bases between them. Germline V gives CDR1 LNHDA, CDR2 SQIVND (reference sequence). The CDR3 consists of 14 residues.

This clonotype occurred a few times. The V and J genes are TRBV20-1 and TRBJ2-1; D possibly matches TRBD1 or TRBD2 (5 bases each). The CDR3 runs to 14 residues. The V end was cut by 3 bases, the J end by 3 bases, with 12 bases between. Germline lookup yields CDR1 DFQATT and CDR2 SNEGSKA (reference sequence). The DNA for the CDR3 is TGCAGTGCTAGTCGGGGACGAGGCTACAATGAGCAGTTCTTC. It codes for CSASRGRGYNEQFF.

This clonotype was recorded at least ten times. The chain is built from TRBV6-2 or TRBV6-3 and TRBJ2-1; D possibly uses TRBD1 or TRBD2 (5 bases each). CDR1 and CDR2 from the germline V gene are MNHEY and SVGEGT. The CDR3 runs 12 residues. The V end was cut by 6 bases, the J end by 10 bases, with 13 bases between. Here the CDR3 DNA reads TGTGCCAGCAGGAGGGACCTCAGGGAGCAGTTCTTC. Encoded protein: CASRRDLREQFF.

This clonotype was seen repeatedly, ten times or more. This chain joins TRBV7-8 and TRBJ1-1, with 8 bases that match TRBD1. J was trimmed by 2 bases and V by 4 bases; bases with no gene match: 12. The V gene's germline CDR1 is SGHVS and CDR2 FQNEAQ. This CDR3 is 17 amino acids long. DNA for the CDR3: TGTGCCAGCAGCTACTCACGTAACAGGGGGGCCAACACTGAAGCTTTCTTT. Amino acids: CASSYSRNRGANTEAFF.

The chain couples TRBV7-3 to TRBJ1-1, with D possibly matching TRBD1 (6 bases). From germline, CDR1 is SGHTA and CDR2 FQGTGA. The CDR3 has 15 amino acids. V lost 4 bases, J lost 1 base, and 13 bases lay in between. The CDR3 here is CASSSLGGRNTEAFF. Here the CDR3 DNA reads TGTGCCAGCAGCTCCCTTGGGGGCAGGAACACTGAAGCTTTCTTT.

This clonotype showed up many times. The rearrangement joins TRBV7-2 to TRBJ1-3; no clear D gene. Germline loops: CDR1 SGHTA, CDR2 FQGNSA. V lost 3 bases, J lost 4 bases, and 10 bases lay in between. The CDR3 is 14 amino acids. The CDR3 is CASSLVVWGNTIYF. CDR3 sequence (DNA): TGTGCCAGCAGCTTGGTAGTTTGGGGAAACACCATATATTTT.

This clonotype was found many times. This sequence joins TRBV7-2 and TRBJ1-3; D not certain. CDR1 and CDR2 from the germline V gene are SGHTA and FQGNSA. The CDR3 loop spans 14 amino acids. Trimming left V 7 bases short and J 2 bases short, with 12 bases between. The CDR3 is CASTSPGTGNTIYF. Written as DNA, the CDR3 is TGTGCCAGCACCAGCCCGGGAACTGGAAACACCATATATTTT.

This chain connects TRBV20-1 to TRBJ1-4; D is undetermined. The CDR3 covers 15 residues. From germline, CDR1 is DFQATT and CDR2 SNEGSKA (reference sequence). Trimming removed 3 bases from V and 1 base from J, with 12 bases in between. The CDR3 sequence: CSASPLGRTNEKLFF. CDR3 DNA sequence: TGCAGTGCTAGTCCCTTGGGGAGAACTAATGAAAAACTGTTTTTT.

This clonotype was counted only a few times. J is TRBJ2-7 and V is TRBV12-3 or TRBV12-4; 8 bases line up with TRBD1. The CDR3 is made up of 15 amino acids. Trimming took 2 bases from V and 2 from J; bases not matched to a gene: 5. DNA of the CDR3: TGTGCCAGCAGTTTACGGGACAGGACAACCTACGAGCAGTACTTC. The encoded protein is CASSLRDRTTYEQYF.

This clonotype was observed many times. V is TRBV7-2 and J is TRBJ2-5, with D hard to call. The germline V and J ends were trimmed by 1 base and 2 bases, with 14 bases remaining between them. From germline, CDR1 is SGHTA and CDR2 FQGNSA. The CDR3 has 16 residues. CDR3 sequence: CASSLGAGRIQETQYF. In nucleotides, the CDR3 is TGTGCCAGCAGCTTAGGGGCAGGAAGAATTCAAGAGACCCAGTACTTC.

This clonotype was seen ten or more times. V gene TRBV28 combines with J gene TRBJ2-2; D is unclear. This CDR3 has 13 residues. V gave up 5 bases and J gave up 4 bases, with 8 bases separating them. Germline V lookup: CDR1 MDHEN, CDR2 SYDVKM. Written as DNA, the CDR3 is TGTGCCAGCAGTCCGCCGTCCACCGGGGAGCTGTTTTTT. This gives the protein CASSPPSTGELFF.

This clonotype was detected many times. J is TRBJ2-7 and V is TRBV7-8, with 16 bases aligning to TRBD2. The length of the CDR3 is 16 residues. V lost 5 bases to trimming and J lost 7 bases; unmatched junction nucleotides: 8. The germline CDR1 and CDR2 sequences are SGHVS and FQNEAQ. CDR3 sequence: CASSTGLAGGLEEQYF. The CDR3 DNA reads as TGTGCCAGCAGCACGGGACTAGCGGGAGGGCTGGAAGAGCAGTACTTC.

Many counts were recorded for this clonotype. The rearrangement links TRBV7-2 to TRBJ2-1; a possible D gene is TRBD2 (6 bases). Looked up from germline, CDR1 is SGHTA and CDR2 is FQGNSA. The CDR3 sequence is 16 residues long. V was trimmed by 4 bases and J by 0 bases, leaving 13 bases between them. CDR3 nucleotide sequence: TGTGCCAGCAGCTCGAGTAGCGGAGACTCCTACAATGAGCAGTTCTTC. The encoded protein is CASSSSSGDSYNEQFF.

The V and J genes are TRBV20-1 and TRBJ2-1; tentatively, D is TRBD2 (5 bases). The V end lost 6 bases, the J end lost 4 bases, and 22 bases lay between the germline ends. Germline lookup yields CDR1 DFQATT and CDR2 SNEGSKA (reference sequence). This CDR3 comprises 16 residues. CDR3 residues: CSAAGGGGRVYNEQFF. The CDR3 DNA is TGCAGTGCCGCGGGCGGTGGCGGTCGGGTTTACAATGAGCAGTTCTTC.

This clonotype was counted at least ten times. The chain carries TRBV27 and TRBJ2-1; 8 nucleotides align to TRBD2. J lost 5 bases, V lost 5 bases, and 5 bases had no gene match. Germline V gives CDR1 MNHEY, CDR2 SMNVEV (reference sequence). The CDR3 extends over 14 amino acids. The CDR3 is CASSRGGAHNEQFF. The DNA of the CDR3 is TGTGCCAGCAGTCGGGGGGGGGCCCACAATGAGCAGTTCTTC.